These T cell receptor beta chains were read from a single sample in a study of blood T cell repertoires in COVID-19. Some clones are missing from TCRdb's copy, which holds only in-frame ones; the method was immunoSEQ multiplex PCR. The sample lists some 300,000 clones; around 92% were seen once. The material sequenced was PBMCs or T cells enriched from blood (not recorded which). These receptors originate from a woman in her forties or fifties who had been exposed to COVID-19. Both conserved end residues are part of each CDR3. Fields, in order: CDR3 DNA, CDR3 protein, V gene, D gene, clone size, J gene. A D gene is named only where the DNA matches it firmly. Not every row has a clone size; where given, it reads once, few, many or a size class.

cdr3_nt: TGTGCCAGCCACCCCGGGAGCCGATATGGCTACACCTTC
cdr3_aa: CASHPGSRYGYTF
v_call: TRBV2
d_call: -
clone_size: -
j_call: TRBJ1-2

cdr3_nt: TGTGCCAGCACGGGGGTGTACAACGAGCAGTACTTC
cdr3_aa: CASTGVYNEQYF
v_call: TRBV6-5
d_call: -
clone_size: -
j_call: TRBJ2-7

cdr3_nt: TGCGCCAGCAGCTTGGGGACCAGGGGAGAGAAAAAACTGTTTTTT
cdr3_aa: CASSLGTRGEKKLFF
v_call: TRBV5-1
d_call: -
clone_size: -
j_call: TRBJ1-4

cdr3_nt: TGTGCCAGCAGTGAAACAGCCGACTACGAGCAGTACTTC
cdr3_aa: CASSETADYEQYF
v_call: TRBV2
d_call: -
clone_size: -
j_call: TRBJ2-7

cdr3_nt: TGTGCCAGCTCACCCACGCGGGATGAAAAACTGTTTTTT
cdr3_aa: CASSPTRDEKLFF
v_call: TRBV18
d_call: -
clone_size: -
j_call: TRBJ1-4

cdr3_nt: TGTGCCAGCAGTGAACTCAGGGGGATCGGAGGCTACACCTTC
cdr3_aa: CASSELRGIGGYTF
v_call: TRBV2
d_call: TRBD1
clone_size: -
j_call: TRBJ1-2

cdr3_nt: TGTGCCAGCAGCTCTGGCAGGGGTAACGAGCAGTACTTC
cdr3_aa: CASSSGRGNEQYF
v_call: TRBV5-6
d_call: -
clone_size: -
j_call: TRBJ2-7

cdr3_nt: TGTGCCAGCTCACCGGGGACAGAGAAGTACGAGCAGTACTTC
cdr3_aa: CASSPGTEKYEQYF
v_call: TRBV18
d_call: TRBD1
clone_size: few
j_call: TRBJ2-7

cdr3_nt: TGCGCCAGCAGCCGTGTACAGGGGGCGGCCGGGGAGCTGTTTTTT
cdr3_aa: CASSRVQGAAGELFF
v_call: TRBV4-1
d_call: TRBD1
clone_size: -
j_call: TRBJ2-2

cdr3_nt: TGTGCCAGCAGACCGAGAGACACCATGAACACTGAAGCTTTCTTT
cdr3_aa: CASRPRDTMNTEAFF
v_call: TRBV3-1/TRBV3-2
d_call: -
clone_size: -
j_call: TRBJ1-1

cdr3_nt: TGTGCCAGCAGTTTCCAGGGACAGGGCTACGAGCAGTACTTC
cdr3_aa: CASSFQGQGYEQYF
v_call: TRBV28
d_call: TRBD1
clone_size: -
j_call: TRBJ2-7

cdr3_nt: TGTGCCACAAAGGACAGGGGCGCGTACGAGCAGTACTTC
cdr3_aa: CATKDRGAYEQYF
v_call: TRBV19
d_call: TRBD1
clone_size: -
j_call: TRBJ2-7

cdr3_nt: TGTGCCAGCAGTGAACTACAGGGGACTGGAAACACCATATATTTT
cdr3_aa: CASSELQGTGNTIYF
v_call: TRBV2
d_call: TRBD1
clone_size: -
j_call: TRBJ1-3

cdr3_nt: TGTGCCAGCAGCTTGGGAGACATCGTCGGTGAGGAGCAGTACTTC
cdr3_aa: CASSLGDIVGEEQYF
v_call: TRBV5-6
d_call: -
clone_size: -
j_call: TRBJ2-7

cdr3_nt: TGTGCCAGCAGCTTGCCAGAAAACTATGGCTACACCTTC
cdr3_aa: CASSLPENYGYTF
v_call: TRBV5-4
d_call: -
clone_size: -
j_call: TRBJ1-2

cdr3_nt: TGTGCCAGCTCACCCCAGGGCCTATATGGCTACACCTTC
cdr3_aa: CASSPQGLYGYTF
v_call: TRBV18
d_call: -
clone_size: -
j_call: TRBJ1-2

cdr3_nt: TGTGCCAGTAGGAAGAGACAGGGGGCGCAGGATGAGCAGTTCTTC
cdr3_aa: CASRKRQGAQDEQFF
v_call: TRBV19
d_call: TRBD1
clone_size: -
j_call: TRBJ2-1

cdr3_nt: TGTGCCAGTAGTACCCGGGGGACAGGCGTCCCGAGGGAGCAGTACTTC
cdr3_aa: CASSTRGTGVPREQYF
v_call: TRBV19
d_call: TRBD1
clone_size: -
j_call: TRBJ2-7

cdr3_nt: TGTGCCAGCAGTGTCGCAGGGTACAATGAGCAGTTCTTC
cdr3_aa: CASSVAGYNEQFF
v_call: TRBV2
d_call: -
clone_size: -
j_call: TRBJ2-1

cdr3_nt: TGTGCCAGCTCGGAGGACAGGGCCACCGGGGAGCTGTTTTTT
cdr3_aa: CASSEDRATGELFF
v_call: TRBV19
d_call: TRBD1
clone_size: -
j_call: TRBJ2-2

cdr3_nt: TGTGCCAGCTCAACAACCACAGGATCCTACAATGAGCAGTTCTTC
cdr3_aa: CASSTTTGSYNEQFF
v_call: TRBV18
d_call: -
clone_size: once
j_call: TRBJ2-1

cdr3_nt: TGTGCCAGCAGCGTAGAAAGGTTTGGGACAAACAATGAGCAGTTCTTC
cdr3_aa: CASSVERFGTNNEQFF
v_call: TRBV9
d_call: -
clone_size: -
j_call: TRBJ2-1

cdr3_nt: TGTGCCACCAGTGATCGGGACAGACCAATGCACGAGCAGTACTTC
cdr3_aa: CATSDRDRPMHEQYF
v_call: TRBV24-1
d_call: TRBD1
clone_size: -
j_call: TRBJ2-7

cdr3_nt: TGTGCCAGCAGCCCCCAACTGACACAAGTGAACACTGAAGCTTTCTTT
cdr3_aa: CASSPQLTQVNTEAFF
v_call: TRBV13
d_call: -
clone_size: once
j_call: TRBJ1-1

cdr3_nt: TGTGCCAGCAGTTTATGGAGATTGGACAGCTCCTATGAAAAACTGTTTTTT
cdr3_aa: CASSLWRLDSSYEKLFF
v_call: TRBV28
d_call: -
clone_size: -
j_call: TRBJ1-4

cdr3_nt: TGCGCCAGCAGCTTAACAGCCCAAGAGACCCAGTACTTC
cdr3_aa: CASSLTAQETQYF
v_call: TRBV5-1
d_call: -
clone_size: -
j_call: TRBJ2-5

cdr3_nt: TGTGCCAGTTCAGGGGGCGTTTACTACGAGCAGTACTTC
cdr3_aa: CASSGGVYYEQYF
v_call: TRBV2
d_call: TRBD1
clone_size: -
j_call: TRBJ2-7

cdr3_nt: TGTGCCAGCAGCCAAGACCGCGGGGGAGACATAATCAATGAGCAGTTCTTC
cdr3_aa: CASSQDRGGDIINEQFF
v_call: TRBV14
d_call: TRBD2
clone_size: -
j_call: TRBJ2-1

cdr3_nt: TGTGCCAGCAGCCTCCGGGACACTGAAGCTTTCTTT
cdr3_aa: CASSLRDTEAFF
v_call: TRBV2
d_call: -
clone_size: -
j_call: TRBJ1-1

cdr3_nt: TGTGCCAGCAGCTTAGCCGCCGGGGGGGCCGGCACAGATACGCAGTATTTT
cdr3_aa: CASSLAAGGAGTDTQYF
v_call: TRBV7-2
d_call: TRBD2
clone_size: -
j_call: TRBJ2-3

cdr3_nt: TGTGCCAGCAGCCCTCGGGGGGGGGATGGCTACACCTTC
cdr3_aa: CASSPRGGDGYTF
v_call: TRBV3-1/TRBV3-2
d_call: -
clone_size: -
j_call: TRBJ1-2

cdr3_nt: TGTGCCTGGAGTGATGGCTTCACAATTGAAGCTTTCTTT
cdr3_aa: CAWSDGFTIEAFF
v_call: TRBV30
d_call: -
clone_size: -
j_call: TRBJ1-1

cdr3_nt: TGTGCCAGCAAATCAGACGGGGGCACAGATACGCAGTATTTT
cdr3_aa: CASKSDGGTDTQYF
v_call: TRBV3-1/TRBV3-2
d_call: -
clone_size: -
j_call: TRBJ2-3

cdr3_nt: TGTGCCAGCAGTTACCCCCCTGGGACAGGGACCTATAATTCACCCCTCCACTTT
cdr3_aa: CASSYPPGTGTYNSPLHF
v_call: TRBV28
d_call: TRBD1
clone_size: -
j_call: TRBJ1-6

cdr3_nt: TGCGCCAGCACAGGGGGAGGACGGGAGCAGTACTTC
cdr3_aa: CASTGGGREQYF
v_call: TRBV4-1
d_call: -
clone_size: -
j_call: TRBJ2-7

cdr3_nt: TGCGCCAGCAGCCCCTTGCTAGCGGGGGACTCCTACAATGAGCAGTTCTTC
cdr3_aa: CASSPLLAGDSYNEQFF
v_call: TRBV4-1
d_call: TRBD2
clone_size: -
j_call: TRBJ2-1

cdr3_nt: TGTGCCAGTAGTAGCAAGGGGTTGGGGGGGTGGTACACTGAAGCTTTCTTT
cdr3_aa: CASSSKGLGGWYTEAFF
v_call: TRBV19
d_call: -
clone_size: -
j_call: TRBJ1-1

cdr3_nt: TGCGCCAGCAGCCTAGGACAGGGGAAGTACACTGAAGCTTTCTTT
cdr3_aa: CASSLGQGKYTEAFF
v_call: TRBV5-1
d_call: TRBD1
clone_size: once
j_call: TRBJ1-1

cdr3_nt: TGCAGTGTTCGAGGACAAACTGAAGCTTTCTTT
cdr3_aa: CSVRGQTEAFF
v_call: TRBV20-1
d_call: -
clone_size: -
j_call: TRBJ1-1

cdr3_nt: TGCGCCAGCAGCAGGACCGGGACAGGGGGCTTATACGAGCAGTACTTC
cdr3_aa: CASSRTGTGGLYEQYF
v_call: TRBV5-1
d_call: TRBD1
clone_size: -
j_call: TRBJ2-7

cdr3_nt: TGTGCCAGCAGCTTTCCAGGGTGGGTCGAGCAGTACTTC
cdr3_aa: CASSFPGWVEQYF
v_call: TRBV7-2
d_call: -
clone_size: -
j_call: TRBJ2-7

cdr3_nt: TGTGCCAGCAGCTCCTCCAGGGACATCGGCTTCTACGAGCAGTACTTC
cdr3_aa: CASSSSRDIGFYEQYF
v_call: TRBV2
d_call: -
clone_size: -
j_call: TRBJ2-7

cdr3_nt: TGTGCCAGCTCGCCCCCTGGCATCCAAGAGACCCAGTACTTC
cdr3_aa: CASSPPGIQETQYF
v_call: TRBV11-2
d_call: -
clone_size: -
j_call: TRBJ2-5

cdr3_nt: TGCGCCAGCAGCCAAGATCCACGGACTCTTAGGAGCTCCTACAATGAGCAGTTCTTC
cdr3_aa: CASSQDPRTLRSSYNEQFF
v_call: TRBV4-1
d_call: -
clone_size: -
j_call: TRBJ2-1

cdr3_nt: TGTGCCAGCAGCCCCGCTAGCGGGGGGGTCTCCCAAGAGACCCAGTACTTC
cdr3_aa: CASSPASGGVSQETQYF
v_call: TRBV5-6
d_call: TRBD2
clone_size: -
j_call: TRBJ2-5

cdr3_nt: TGCGCCAGCAAGGGACAGGGGGCTTGGACAGATACGCAGTATTTT
cdr3_aa: CASKGQGAWTDTQYF
v_call: TRBV10-2
d_call: TRBD1
clone_size: once
j_call: TRBJ2-3

cdr3_nt: TGTGCCAGCTCCCTCTCCTACGAGCAGTACTTC
cdr3_aa: CASSLSYEQYF
v_call: TRBV18
d_call: -
clone_size: few
j_call: TRBJ2-7

cdr3_nt: TGTGCCAGCAGTGAAATGTTGCGAGAGACCCAGTACTTC
cdr3_aa: CASSEMLRETQYF
v_call: TRBV6-1
d_call: -
clone_size: -
j_call: TRBJ2-5

cdr3_nt: TGTGCCAGTAGAGCCGCTAAAGCCCAGCATTTT
cdr3_aa: CASRAAKAQHF
v_call: TRBV19
d_call: -
clone_size: -
j_call: TRBJ1-5

cdr3_nt: TGTGCCAGCAGCCGAAGCGGGGGGGCCTGGGATACGCAGTATTTT
cdr3_aa: CASSRSGGAWDTQYF
v_call: TRBV5-8
d_call: TRBD2
clone_size: once
j_call: TRBJ2-3